This is a list of T cell receptor beta chains from one sample in a study of Graves' ophthalmopathy and Graves' hyperthyroidism. TCRdb reanalysed the multiplex PCR reads using MiXCR and keeps one entry per CDR3 protein. The sample has 11,000 to 15,000 distinct CDR3 sequences, roughly 45% seen once. Sequencing was carried out using peripheral blood. Every receptor here comes from a woman between 25 and 40 years old with Graves' ophthalmopathy. CDR3s include the opening cysteine and the closing phenylalanine or tryptophan. D genes are given only for firm matches.

v_call d_call cdr3_aa
TRBV11-2 . CASSPPAGYGYEQCF
TRBV2 TRBD1 CASSAGTGLGSYNEQFF
TRBV29-1 . CSVGSGLAKNIQYF
TRBV9 TRBD1 CASSVGGQINTGELFF
TRBV4-2 TRBD1 CASSQDGDRNSPLHF
TRBV5-1 . CASSLGGRSTDTQYF
TRBV9 . CASSAGQATNEKLFF
TRBV20-1 . CSARGSQGHLNEQFF
TRBV3-1 . CASSHGQSYNEQFF
TRBV7-3 TRBD2 CASSLRGGGSYEQYF
TRBV5-4 . CASSLETQYF
TRBV14 . CASSQEEWDTQHF